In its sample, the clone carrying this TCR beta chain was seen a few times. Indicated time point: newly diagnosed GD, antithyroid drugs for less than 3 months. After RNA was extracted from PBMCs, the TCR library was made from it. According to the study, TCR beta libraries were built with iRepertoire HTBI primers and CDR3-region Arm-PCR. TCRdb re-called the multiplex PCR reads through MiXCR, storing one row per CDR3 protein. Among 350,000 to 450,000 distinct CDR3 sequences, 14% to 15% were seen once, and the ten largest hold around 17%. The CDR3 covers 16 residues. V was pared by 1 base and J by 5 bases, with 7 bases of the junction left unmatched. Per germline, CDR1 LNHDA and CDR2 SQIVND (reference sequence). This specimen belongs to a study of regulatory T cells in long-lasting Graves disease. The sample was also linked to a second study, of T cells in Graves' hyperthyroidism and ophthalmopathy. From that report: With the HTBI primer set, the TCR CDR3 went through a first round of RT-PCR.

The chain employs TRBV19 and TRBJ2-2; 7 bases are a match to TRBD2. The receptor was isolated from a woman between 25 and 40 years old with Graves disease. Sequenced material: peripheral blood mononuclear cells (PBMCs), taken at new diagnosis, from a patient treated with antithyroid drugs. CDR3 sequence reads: CASSIGAGLGTGELFF. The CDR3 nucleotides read TGTGCCAGTAGTATAGGAGCGGGGCTAGGAACCGGGGAGCTGTTTTTT.